What follows describes a single T cell receptor (beta chain). The sample originates from a study of blood T cells in healthy people across ages. The second PCR ran about 6 to 11 cycles with a sample-barcoded 5' primer and J-beta primers. Sequencing yielded, for each sample, at least 2.5 million paired-end reads carrying CDR3. TCRdb re-called the 5' RACE reads through MiXCR, storing one row per CDR3 protein. The repertoire holds 250,000 to 300,000 distinct CDR3 sequences, with around 30% as singletons. Trimming stripped 4 bases from V and 2 bases from J, with 9 bases between. Per germline, CDR1 SGHRS and CDR2 YFSETQ. The CDR3 is 13 amino acids.

Input material: blood. The origin of this receptor is a woman in her seventies in good health. The chain combines TRBV5-1 with TRBJ2-5; no clear D. CDR3 coding DNA: TGCGCCAGCAGCAAGGCGGATCAAGAGACCCAGTACTTC. Protein sequence: CASSKADQETQYF.